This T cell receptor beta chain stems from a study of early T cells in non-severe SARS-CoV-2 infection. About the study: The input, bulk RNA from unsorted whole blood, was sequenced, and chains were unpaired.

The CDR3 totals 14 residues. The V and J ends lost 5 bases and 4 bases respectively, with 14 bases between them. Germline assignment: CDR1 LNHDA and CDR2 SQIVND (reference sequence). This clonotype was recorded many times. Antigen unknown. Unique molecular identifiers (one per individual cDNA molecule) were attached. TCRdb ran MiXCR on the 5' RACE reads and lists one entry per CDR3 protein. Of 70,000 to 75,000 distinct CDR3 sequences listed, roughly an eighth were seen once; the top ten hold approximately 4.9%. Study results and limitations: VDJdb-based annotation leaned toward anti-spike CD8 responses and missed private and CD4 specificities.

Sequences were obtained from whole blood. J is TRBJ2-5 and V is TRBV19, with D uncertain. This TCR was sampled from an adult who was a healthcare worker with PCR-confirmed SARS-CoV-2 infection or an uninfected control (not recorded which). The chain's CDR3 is CASSGAVDRETQYF. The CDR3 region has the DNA TGTGCCAGTAGTGGAGCCGTGGATCGAGAGACCCAGTACTTC.